This is a list of T cell receptor beta chains from one sample in a study of cytomegalovirus exposure and HLA in healthy donors. Profiled with immunoSEQ multiplex PCR; TCRdb holds only in-frame clones, not every one. This sample contains about 75,000 clones. Sample: PBMCs. The receptors here all came from a man aged 18 to 29 in good health and CMV-seropositive. CDR3s include the opening cysteine and the closing phenylalanine or tryptophan. Fields, in order: CDR3 length, V gene, D gene, J gene, CDR3 DNA, CDR3 protein. The D gene is left open where the match is weak.

length: 14
V: TRBV25-1
D: -
J: TRBJ1-4
DNA: TGTGCCAGCACGTTCGGGGGAGGCCGTGAAAAACTGTTTTTT
CDR3: CASTFGGGREKLFF

length: 13
V: TRBV6-5
D: -
J: TRBJ1-2
DNA: TGTGCCAGCAGTCCAGGTGGTCCATATGGCTACACCTTC
CDR3: CASSPGGPYGYTF

length: 10
V: TRBV6-6
D: -
J: TRBJ1-1
DNA: TGTGCCAGCGTCGGGTTTGAAGCTTTCTTT
CDR3: CASVGFEAFF

length: 14
V: TRBV11-2
D: TRBD2
J: TRBJ2-7
DNA: TGTGCCAGCAGCTTAGTAGCGGGGGCGGGGGAGCAGTACTTC
CDR3: CASSLVAGAGEQYF

length: 14
V: TRBV27
D: -
J: TRBJ2-7
DNA: TGTGCCAGCAGTTTAGCCATCGGGACCTACGAGCAGTACTTC
CDR3: CASSLAIGTYEQYF

length: 11
V: TRBV20-1
D: -
J: TRBJ2-7
DNA: TGCAGTGCTAGTCATCGGGACGAGCAGTACTTC
CDR3: CSASHRDEQYF

length: 16
V: TRBV5-1
D: TRBD2
J: TRBJ2-3
DNA: TGCGCCAGCAGCTTGGGGCTAGCGGGAGGTAAAGATACGCAGTATTTT
CDR3: CASSLGLAGGKDTQYF

length: 12
V: TRBV6-1
D: TRBD1
J: TRBJ1-3
DNA: TGTGCCAGCAGTGCCGGACAGGGGGCCATATATTTT
CDR3: CASSAGQGAIYF

length: 12
V: TRBV7-2
D: -
J: TRBJ2-7
DNA: TGTGCCAGCAGCTCGACAGAGTACGAGCAGTACTTC
CDR3: CASSSTEYEQYF

length: 14
V: TRBV5-1
D: TRBD1
J: TRBJ1-5
DNA: TGCGCCAGCAGCTTGGGTCTAGGGGGCCAGCCCCAGCATTTT
CDR3: CASSLGLGGQPQHF

length: 20
V: TRBV5-4
D: TRBD2
J: TRBJ2-1
DNA: TGTGCCAGCAGCCATCTACTAGCGGGGGGCTCTTCGAGCTCCTACAATGAGCAGTTCTTC
CDR3: CASSHLLAGGSSSSYNEQFF

length: 15
V: TRBV30
D: -
J: TRBJ1-6
DNA: TGTGCCTGGAGTGCGATGGGGGGGGATAATTCACCCCTCCACTTT
CDR3: CAWSAMGGDNSPLHF

length: 14
V: TRBV28
D: TRBD1
J: TRBJ2-1
DNA: TGTGCCAGCCTGGGGACAGGGACCTACAATGAGCAGTTCTTC
CDR3: CASLGTGTYNEQFF

length: 13
V: TRBV30
D: -
J: TRBJ1-1
DNA: TGTGCCTGGAGTGAGACTACGAACACTGAAGCTTTCTTT
CDR3: CAWSETTNTEAFF

length: 16
V: TRBV14
D: TRBD2
J: TRBJ2-4
DNA: TGTGCCAGCAGCCAAATGATAGCGGGGGCCAAAAACATTCAGTACTTC
CDR3: CASSQMIAGAKNIQYF

length: 14
V: TRBV14
D: -
J: TRBJ2-1
DNA: TGTGCCAGCAGCCAAGATATTGGAGGGTCCCGGCAGTTCTTC
CDR3: CASSQDIGGSRQFF

length: 13
V: TRBV15
D: -
J: TRBJ1-5
DNA: TGTGCCACCAGCACAGGGCTAGGTCAGCCCCAGCATTTT
CDR3: CATSTGLGQPQHF

length: 13
V: TRBV2
D: -
J: TRBJ2-5
DNA: TGTGCCAGTAGTAGGGGGATACAAGAGACCCAGTACTTC
CDR3: CASSRGIQETQYF

length: 14
V: TRBV4-2
D: -
J: TRBJ2-7
DNA: TGTGCCAGCAGCCTGACAGGTGCCCCCCACGAGCAGTACTTC
CDR3: CASSLTGAPHEQYF

length: 17
V: TRBV4-1
D: TRBD1
J: TRBJ1-1
DNA: TGCGCCAGCAGCCAAGAGATAGCAGGACAGGCGAACACTGAAGCTTTCTTT
CDR3: CASSQEIAGQANTEAFF

length: 16
V: TRBV9
D: -
J: TRBJ2-1
DNA: TGTGCCAGCAGCGTAGGGATTAGCGGAACCTACAATGAGCAGTTCTTC
CDR3: CASSVGISGTYNEQFF

length: 15
V: TRBV29-1
D: TRBD1
J: TRBJ1-1
DNA: TGCAGCGTACGACAGGGCTGGGGGATGAACACTGAAGCTTTCTTT
CDR3: CSVRQGWGMNTEAFF

length: 14
V: TRBV7-9
D: TRBD1
J: TRBJ2-5
DNA: TGTGCCAGCAGCCCTCAGACAGGGCAAGAGACCCAGTACTTC
CDR3: CASSPQTGQETQYF

length: 14
V: TRBV13
D: TRBD2
J: TRBJ2-5
DNA: TGTGCCAGCAGCCTTCTAGCGGTACAAGAGACCCAGTACTTC
CDR3: CASSLLAVQETQYF

length: 15
V: TRBV19
D: TRBD1
J: TRBJ1-5
DNA: TGTGCCAGTAGTCCAAGGACAGGGGGCTACCAGCCCCAGCATTTT
CDR3: CASSPRTGGYQPQHF